This T cell receptor (beta chain) was retrieved from a study of blood T cells in healthy people across ages (dated by TCRdb to about 2015). The study in broad terms: In model experiments, template switching captured roughly one uniquely barcoded TCR beta cDNA molecule for every two T cells. Age-related changes in TCR beta repertoire diversity were measured in the study by deep sequencing normalized with unique cDNA molecular identifiers. Four age groups were formed from the donors: young (average roughly 15 years), middle-aged (less than 40), aged (under 70) and long-lived (less than 85). For two donors (one aged 18 to 30 and one aged 80 or older), the study analyzed two additional independent replicas of 1 million unique cDNA reads from the same blood draw.

Relative to germline, V is 0 bases shorter and J is 7 bases shorter, with 9 bases between their ends. The CDR3 has 13 amino acids, counting the end cysteine and phenylalanine. Only the CDR3 portion is preserved as DNA: 39 bases, with reading frame beginning at the first base. Library construction relied on 5' RACE. TCRdb names Illumina HiSeq 2500 as the instrument used. A second PCR of about 6 to 11 cycles was performed with a sample-barcoded 5' primer and a J-beta primer mix. Each TCR beta cDNA molecule received a unique molecular identifier from a template-switch 5' adaptor carrying 12 random nucleotides. At least 2.5 million CDR3-containing paired-end reads were obtained from each sample. The Mint cDNA synthesis kit, primed by a TRBC-specific oligonucleotide, was used to synthesize first-strand cDNA from all RNA. After uracil-DNA glycosylase treatment, a first 18-cycle PCR used universal primers M1SS and BC2_uni_R on all cDNA. Concerning the study's data processing: For normalization, 1 million high-quality reads, each with a distinct molecular identifier, were randomly selected from each sample. Reads sharing molecular identifiers were discarded rather than binned into consensus sequences. MiTCR, with a Q25 quality threshold and the strictest error-elimination algorithm, was used for CDR3 identification, clonotype clustering and error correction. A nonparametric unseen species model with Euler transformation was used to estimate a lower bound on total TCR beta diversity. TCRdb reprocessed the public reads (quality trimming at Q25 with fastp, clone calling with MiXCR) and kept in-frame beta chains. Entries are consolidated by CDR3 protein sequence, retaining the most common genes and DNA. These V and J calls are TCRdb output, not the study's own analysis. Here the sample has around 1,000,000 distinct CDR3 sequences; 20% to 25% occur a single time. The top ten clonotypes cover about 0.72% of the sample.

About this clonotype itself: The target of this receptor is not known. No base quality values were provided; no much bigger clone lies one nucleotide off.

Overall study results and their limits: Because profiling used bulk unsorted PBMCs, naive and antigen-experienced compartments could not be compared conclusively. The long-lived group showed more naive CD4+ T cells, fewer expanded clones and increased TCR diversity than the aged group, suggesting age selection. Donor CMV infection status was unknown, potentially confounding age-related changes in expanded clonotypes. A strong correlation was found between observed TCR beta diversity and the percentage of naive T cells measured by flow cytometry. As age increased, observed TCR beta diversity per million T cells dropped in a roughly linear way, and a significant reduction was already evident by age 40. Estimates of total diversity from one million sequenced T cells were regarded as lower bounds and underestimates.

Donors were around 37 systemically healthy Caucasian individuals from Russia aged roughly 6 to 95 years. Each donor gave about 10 milliliters of peripheral blood, drawn into EDTA-treated Vacutainer tubes. Ficoll-Paque density-gradient centrifugation was used to isolate PBMCs, with at least 6.5 million obtained per sample. Total RNA, at least 5 micrograms per sample, was extracted from PBMCs with Trizol reagent. For every donor, flow cytometry on a PBMC aliquot measured the percentage of naive CD45RAhigh/CD27high T cells. These data were also reused for a study on T cells of mothers and their children. The other study reports the following: The donors were nine systemically healthy Caucasian individuals, made up of three mothers and their six children. cDNA synthesis used all of the extracted RNA, with 1.5 ug of RNA in each 15 ul reaction. Sample barcodes and 2-4 random nucleotides were added via the M1S primer in the second PCR. Over 8 million TCR beta CDR3 reads were obtained for each mother, and 2.5 million to 3 million reads were obtained for each child. TCR recombination output is similarly shaped by thymic selection in related and unrelated pairs, with a minor effect exerted by inherited differences. Normalized repertoire overlap was always slightly but never significantly higher in related than unrelated mother-child pairs. With a sensitivity of 90 to 100 clones per million clonotypes, no persistent microchimeric T cell clones were detected. To look for features that set related mother-child pairs apart from unrelated individuals, the researchers ran deep NGS to compare the TCR beta repertoires of mothers and children. Mothers averaged roughly 40 +/- 4 years of age and children averaged about 10 +/- 4 years. After adapters were ligated using NEBNext reagents, the libraries underwent 100+100 nt paired-end sequencing on an Illumina HiSeq 2000. Mother and child libraries were prepared a month apart and sequenced in separate runs to prevent cross-contamination. For each donor, somewhere between roughly 450,000 and 2,000,000 distinct TCR beta clonotypes were identified. Naive TCR beta clonotypes were estimated from low-frequency clonotypes matched to each donor's FACS-determined naive share, without sorting.

The chain is made from TRBV6-7 and TRBJ1-2; there is no confident call for the D gene. TRBV6-7 is treated as an ORF (open reading frame) with a function not yet certain. This TCR was recovered from a girl under 10 years old in good health. Input material: blood. The sequenced DNA is TGTGCCAGCAGTTACTCGAACGTCCCTGGCTACACCTTC. This encodes CASSYSNVPGYTF.